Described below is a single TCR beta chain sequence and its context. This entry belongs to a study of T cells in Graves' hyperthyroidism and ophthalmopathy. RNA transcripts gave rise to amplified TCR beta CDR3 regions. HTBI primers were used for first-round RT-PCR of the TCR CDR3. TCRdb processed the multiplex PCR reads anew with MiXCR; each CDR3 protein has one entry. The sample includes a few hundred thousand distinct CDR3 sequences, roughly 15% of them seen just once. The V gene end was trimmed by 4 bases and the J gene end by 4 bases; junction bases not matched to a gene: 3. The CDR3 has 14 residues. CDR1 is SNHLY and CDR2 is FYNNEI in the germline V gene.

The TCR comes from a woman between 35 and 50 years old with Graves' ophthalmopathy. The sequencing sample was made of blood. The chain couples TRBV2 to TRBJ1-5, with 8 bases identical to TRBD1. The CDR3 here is CASSGTGKNQPQHF. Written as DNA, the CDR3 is TGTGCCAGCAGTGGGACAGGGAAAAATCAGCCCCAGCATTTT.